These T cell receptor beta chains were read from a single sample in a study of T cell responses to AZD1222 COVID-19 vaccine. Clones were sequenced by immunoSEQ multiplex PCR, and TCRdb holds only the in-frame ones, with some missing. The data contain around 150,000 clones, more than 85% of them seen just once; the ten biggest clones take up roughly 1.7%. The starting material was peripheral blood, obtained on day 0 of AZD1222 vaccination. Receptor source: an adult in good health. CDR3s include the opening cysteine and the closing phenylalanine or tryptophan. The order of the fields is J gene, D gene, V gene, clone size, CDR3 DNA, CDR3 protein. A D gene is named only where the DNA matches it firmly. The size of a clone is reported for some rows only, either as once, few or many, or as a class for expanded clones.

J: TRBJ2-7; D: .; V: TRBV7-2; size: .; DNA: TGTGCCAGCAGCTTAGCTGGGCGGGGTCTCGAGCAGTACTTC; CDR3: CASSLAGRGLEQYF
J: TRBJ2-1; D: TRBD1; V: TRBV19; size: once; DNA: TGTGCCAGTAGTAGCCGGGACAGGGTCCACAATGAGCAGTTCTTC; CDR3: CASSSRDRVHNEQFF
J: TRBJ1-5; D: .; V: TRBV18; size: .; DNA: TGTGCCAGCTCATCCACAGACAGCAATCAGCCCCAGCATTTT; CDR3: CASSSTDSNQPQHF
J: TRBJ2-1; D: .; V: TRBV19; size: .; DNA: TGTGCCAGTAGTATTGGAACTTTCAGCTCCTACAATGAGCAGTTCTTC; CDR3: CASSIGTFSSYNEQFF
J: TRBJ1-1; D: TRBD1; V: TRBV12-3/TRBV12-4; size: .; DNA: TGTGCCAACAGGAGGGGGCGAGAAGCTTTCTTT; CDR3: CANRRGREAFF
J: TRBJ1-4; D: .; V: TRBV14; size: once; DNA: TGTGCCAGCAGCCCTAGGACAGAAAATGAAAAACTGTTTTTT; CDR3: CASSPRTENEKLFF
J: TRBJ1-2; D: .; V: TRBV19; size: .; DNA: TGTGCCAGTAACGGGGGGATGGGCTACACCTTC; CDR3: CASNGGMGYTF
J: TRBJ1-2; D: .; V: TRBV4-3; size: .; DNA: TGCGCCAGCAGCCAAGTGGGGGCATATGGCTACACCTTC; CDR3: CASSQVGAYGYTF
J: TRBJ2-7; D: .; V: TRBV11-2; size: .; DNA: TGTGCCAGCAGCCTAAGGGACCTCGGACAGTACTTC; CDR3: CASSLRDLGQYF
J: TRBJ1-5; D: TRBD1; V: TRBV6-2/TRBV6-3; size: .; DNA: TGTGCCAGCAGTGTGACAGGGCTTAGCAATCAGCCCCAGCATTTT; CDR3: CASSVTGLSNQPQHF
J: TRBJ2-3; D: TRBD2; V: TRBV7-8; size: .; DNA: TGTGCCAGCAGCTTTCCCGGGACTAGCGGGGTGCTCATAACAGATACGCAGTATTTT; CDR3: CASSFPGTSGVLITDTQYF
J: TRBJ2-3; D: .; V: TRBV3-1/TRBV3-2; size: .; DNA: TGTGCCAGCAGCCAAGAGTCGCAGGAGGCGCGAACGCAGTATTTT; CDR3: CASSQESQEARTQYF
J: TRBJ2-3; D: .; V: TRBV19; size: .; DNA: TGTGCCAGTAGTATAGACTCCTCAGATACGCAGTATTTT; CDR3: CASSIDSSDTQYF
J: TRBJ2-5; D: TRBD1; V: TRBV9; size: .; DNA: TGTGCCAGCAGCGTAGCCCAGACAGGGCGAGAGACCCAGTACTTC; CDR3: CASSVAQTGRETQYF
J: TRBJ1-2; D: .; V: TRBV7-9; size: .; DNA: TGTGCCAGCAGCTTAGGGTCGGGGGATGGCTACACCTTC; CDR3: CASSLGSGDGYTF
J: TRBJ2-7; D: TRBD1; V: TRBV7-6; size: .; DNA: TGTGCCAGCAGCTTAGGGACAGGGGGCATAAGTTCCTACGAGCAGTACTTC; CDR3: CASSLGTGGISSYEQYF
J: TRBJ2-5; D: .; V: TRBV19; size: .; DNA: TGTGCCAGTAGTATAGTCCGGGGGACCCAGTACTTC; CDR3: CASSIVRGTQYF
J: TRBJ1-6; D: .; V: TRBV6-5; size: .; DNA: TGTGCCAGCAGTTACGAGGGGGATAATTCACCCCTCCACTTT; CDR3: CASSYEGDNSPLHF
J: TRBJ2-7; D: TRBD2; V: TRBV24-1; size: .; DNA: TGTGCCACCAGTCCAGCTAGCGGCTACGAGCAGTACTTC; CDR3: CATSPASGYEQYF
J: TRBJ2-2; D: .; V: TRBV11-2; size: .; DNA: TGTGCCAGCAGCTTACGGCACGGGGAGAACACCGGGGAGCTGTTTTTT; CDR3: CASSLRHGENTGELFF
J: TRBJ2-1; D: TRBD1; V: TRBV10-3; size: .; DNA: TGTGCCATCAGTCGGGACAGCCCCAATGAGCAGTTCTTC; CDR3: CAISRDSPNEQFF
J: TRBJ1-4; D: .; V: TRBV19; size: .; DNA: TGTGCCAGTAGTGCGACAGGAACTGAAAAACTGTTTTTT; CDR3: CASSATGTEKLFF
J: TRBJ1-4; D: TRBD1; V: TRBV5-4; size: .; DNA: TGTGCCAGCAGCCCGGGACAGGGGGGTGAAAAACTGTTTTTT; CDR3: CASSPGQGGEKLFF
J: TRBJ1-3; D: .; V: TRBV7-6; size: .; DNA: TGTGCCAGCAGCTTAGCTGCCGGGGGAAACACCATATATTTT; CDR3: CASSLAAGGNTIYF
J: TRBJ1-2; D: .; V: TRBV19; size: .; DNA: TGTGCCAGTACCTCGTGGTATTCTAACTATGGCTACACCTTC; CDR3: CASTSWYSNYGYTF
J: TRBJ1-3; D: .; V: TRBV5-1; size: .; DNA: TGCGCCAGCAGCTTGGGGTCTACGGGAAACACCATATATTTT; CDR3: CASSLGSTGNTIYF
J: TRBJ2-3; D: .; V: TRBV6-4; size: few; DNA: TGTGCCAGCAGTGCGTCAGGGACAGATACGCAGTATTTT; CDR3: CASSASGTDTQYF
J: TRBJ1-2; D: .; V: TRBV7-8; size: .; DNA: TGTGCCAGCAGCTTAATGGGGTCAGGCGGTAATTATGGCTACACCTTC; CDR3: CASSLMGSGGNYGYTF
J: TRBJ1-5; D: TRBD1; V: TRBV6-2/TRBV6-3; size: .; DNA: TGTGCCAGCAGTTACGGACAGGGGAATCAGCCCCAGCATTTT; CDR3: CASSYGQGNQPQHF
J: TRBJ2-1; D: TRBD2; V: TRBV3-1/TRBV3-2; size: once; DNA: TGTGCCAGCGAGCTTGCGGGTAGCGGGAGCTATGAGCAGTTCTTC; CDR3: CASELAGSGSYEQFF
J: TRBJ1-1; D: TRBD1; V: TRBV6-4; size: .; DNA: TGTGCCAGCAGTGACTCCCGGGCAGGGGGAAGAGACACTGAAGCTTTCTTT; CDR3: CASSDSRAGGRDTEAFF
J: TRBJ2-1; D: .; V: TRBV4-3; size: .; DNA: TGCGCCAGCAGCCACCTCGGGACCACTTACAATGAGCAGTTCTTC; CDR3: CASSHLGTTYNEQFF
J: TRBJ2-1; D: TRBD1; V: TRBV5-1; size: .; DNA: TGCGCCAGCAGCCTCCGGACAGGGTACAATGAGCAGTTCTTC; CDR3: CASSLRTGYNEQFF
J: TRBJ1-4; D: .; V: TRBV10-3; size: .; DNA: TGTGCCATCAGTGAAGGGGGGCTTAATGAAAAACTGTTTTTT; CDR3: CAISEGGLNEKLFF
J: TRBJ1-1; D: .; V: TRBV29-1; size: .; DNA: TGCAGCGGGGGGTCTGAAGCTTTCTTT; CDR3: CSGGSEAFF
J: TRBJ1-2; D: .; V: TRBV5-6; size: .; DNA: TGTGCCAGCAGCTCGGCCCACATTGATTATGGCTACACCTTC; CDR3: CASSSAHIDYGYTF
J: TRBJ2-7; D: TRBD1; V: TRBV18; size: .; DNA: TGTGCCAGCTCAAACAGGGGGGTCGACGAGCAGTACTTC; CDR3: CASSNRGVDEQYF